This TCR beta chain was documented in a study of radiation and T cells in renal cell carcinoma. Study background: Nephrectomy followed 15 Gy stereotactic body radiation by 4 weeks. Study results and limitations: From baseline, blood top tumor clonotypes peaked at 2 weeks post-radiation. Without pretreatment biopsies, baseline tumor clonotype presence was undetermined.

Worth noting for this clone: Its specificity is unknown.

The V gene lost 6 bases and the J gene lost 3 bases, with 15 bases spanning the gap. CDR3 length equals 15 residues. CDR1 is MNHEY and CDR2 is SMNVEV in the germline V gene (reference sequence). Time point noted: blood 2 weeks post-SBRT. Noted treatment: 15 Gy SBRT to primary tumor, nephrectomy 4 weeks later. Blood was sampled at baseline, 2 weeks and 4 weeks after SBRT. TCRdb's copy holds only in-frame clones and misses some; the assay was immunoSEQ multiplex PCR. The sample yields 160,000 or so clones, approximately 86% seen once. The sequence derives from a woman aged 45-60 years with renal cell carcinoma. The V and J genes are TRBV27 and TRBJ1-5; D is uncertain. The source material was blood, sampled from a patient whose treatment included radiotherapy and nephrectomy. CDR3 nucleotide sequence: TGTGCCAGCAGACCCTCCCCGGGGTACAATCAGCCCCAGCATTTT. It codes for CASRPSPGYNQPQHF.